The rows below give T cell receptor beta chains drawn from one sample of a study of T cell repertoires in cytomegalovirus infection. Their target antigens are unknown. MiXCR was run by TCRdb on the reads, yielding one entry per CDR3 protein. This table holds 300,000 to 400,000 distinct CDR3 sequences, about 29% found once. This material consisted of cultured PBMCs, taken from culture after CMV antigen stimulation. The receptors here all came from a human donor in good health (CMV status not recorded). Some clones in this sample may be carry-over from other donors' samples. Each CDR3 is given with its conserved first and last residue. D genes are given only for firm matches. For some rows the clone size is stated as once, few or many, or as a class when expanded; others skip it.

abundance	v_gene	j_gene	d_gene	CDR3nt	CDR3aa
few	TRBV6-1	TRBJ1-2	.	TGTGCCAGCAGTGAAAGGTATATGTCGGCGTGGGGCAACGACTATGGCTACACCTTC	CASSERYMSAWGNDYGYTF
.	TRBV7-9	TRBJ1-2	.	TGTGCCAGCAGCTTAGCGCGGGGGACAAGTAACTATGGCTACACCTTC	CASSLARGTSNYGYTF
few	TRBV12-3/TRBV12-4	TRBJ1-1	.	TGTGCCAGCAGTTTAGGCCGTTACGGGGGGCGGGGTGAAGCTTTCTTT	CASSLGRYGGRGEAFF
many	TRBV7-2	TRBJ1-6	TRBD1	TGTGCCAGCAGCCGCGACAGGGGAAATTCACCCCTCCACTTT	CASSRDRGNSPLHF
.	TRBV20-1	TRBJ2-5	.	TGCAGTGTCCACAGGGCGCAAGAGACCCAGTACTTC	CSVHRAQETQYF
.	TRBV30	TRBJ2-7	.	TGTGCCTGGAGTCGAAGGGGCGCAGGCGAGCAGTACTTC	CAWSRRGAGEQYF
.	TRBV5-8	TRBJ2-3	.	TGTGCCAGCAGCTCACTGCGGGGTAGCAGCACAGATACGCAGTATTTT	CASSSLRGSSTDTQYF
.	TRBV15	TRBJ2-1	.	TGTGCCACCAGCAGAGATGGACGGTTGTACAATGAGCAGTTCTTC	CATSRDGRLYNEQFF
.	TRBV7-2	TRBJ2-2	TRBD1	TGTGCCAGCAGCTTAGAAGGGACAGGGGTCGGGGAGCTGTTTTTT	CASSLEGTGVGELFF
.	TRBV12-3/TRBV12-4	TRBJ2-1	.	TGTGCCAGCAGTTTTCGGGGAGGCGATCGCTCCTACAATGAGCAGTTCTTC	CASSFRGGDRSYNEQFF
.	TRBV27	TRBJ1-6	.	TGTGCCAGCAGAGGTTGGAGCTCCTATAATTCACCCCTCCACTTT	CASRGWSSYNSPLHF
.	TRBV15	TRBJ2-7	TRBD2	TGTGCCACCAGTGTGATAGCGGGGGACTCCTACGAGCAGTACTTC	CATSVIAGDSYEQYF
few	TRBV29-1	TRBJ1-5	TRBD1	TGCAGCGTTCGACAGGGGAATCAGCCCCAGCATTTT	CSVRQGNQPQHF
few	TRBV18	TRBJ2-1	TRBD2	TGTGCCAGCTCACCAGAAAGTCGGCGCGCTAGCGGGGGAAATGAGCAGTTCTTC	CASSPESRRASGGNEQFF
.	TRBV19	TRBJ2-6	TRBD1	TGTGCCAGTACCCGCGGACAGGGACCCTCTGGGGCCAACGTCCTGACTTTC	CASTRGQGPSGANVLTF
.	TRBV7-2	TRBJ2-2	.	TGTGCCAGCAGCTTACTACGGGGGACCGGGGAGCTGTTTTTT	CASSLLRGTGELFF
.	TRBV2	TRBJ2-5	TRBD1	TGTGCCAGCAGTGACGACAGGGGGCTTGAGACCCAGTACTTC	CASSDDRGLETQYF
.	TRBV5-1	TRBJ1-2	TRBD1	TGCGCCAGCAGCAGGAGACAGGGGGACAACTATGGCTACACCTTC	CASSRRQGDNYGYTF
few	TRBV4-1	TRBJ2-3	.	TGCGCCAGCAGCCAAGATCTGCTTAGCAGCCGCACAGATACGCAGTATTTT	CASSQDLLSSRTDTQYF
many	TRBV12-3/TRBV12-4	TRBJ1-1	.	TGTGCCAGCAGTTTTTCTGAGAACACTGAAGCTTTCTTT	CASSFSENTEAFF
.	TRBV28	TRBJ2-1	.	TGTGCCAGCAGTGGGGGAGGAGAGCGGGTGGCGTTCTTC	CASSGGGERVAFF
.	TRBV27	TRBJ2-2	.	TGTGCCAGCAGTTGGACAGCAAACACCGGGGAGCTGTTTTTT	CASSWTANTGELFF
.	TRBV2	TRBJ2-3	TRBD1	TGTGCCAGCAGGACCGGGACAGACACAGATACGCAGTATTTT	CASRTGTDTDTQYF
.	TRBV5-1	TRBJ1-1	.	TGCGCCAGCAGCCGGGTGGCAGGTGCTATCCGAGGGAACACTGAAGCTTTCTTT	CASSRVAGAIRGNTEAFF
.	TRBV20-1	TRBJ1-1	.	TGCAGTGCTTCGGGGTCGGGGAACACTGAAGCTTTCTTT	CSASGSGNTEAFF
few	TRBV7-2	TRBJ2-3	TRBD2	TGTGCCAGCAGCCTCACCAATCCTAGCGGGAGCAGCACAGATACGCAGTATTTT	CASSLTNPSGSSTDTQYF
few	TRBV11-2	TRBJ2-1	.	TGTGCCAGCAGCCAACTAGGGGCGGTATCCTACAATGAGCAGTTCTTC	CASSQLGAVSYNEQFF
.	TRBV4-1	TRBJ1-5	.	TGCGCCAGCAGCCAAGACCAGGATCAGCCCCAGCATTTT	CASSQDQDQPQHF
.	TRBV23-1	TRBJ2-5	TRBD2	TGCGCCAGCAGTCAACCGATGGAGAATCTAGCGGGAGGGCCAGGGGAGACCCAGTACTTC	CASSQPMENLAGGPGETQYF
.	TRBV5-6	TRBJ2-1	.	TGTGCCAGCAGGCCCGATGCGGGACAGTACTACAATGAGCAGTTCTTC	CASRPDAGQYYNEQFF
.	TRBV20-1	TRBJ1-2	.	TGCAGAGCCGACAGCTCTAACTATGGCTACACCTTC	CRADSSNYGYTF
few	TRBV30	TRBJ2-2	.	TGTGCCTGGTCCCGGACCGGGGAGCTGTTTTTT	CAWSRTGELFF
few	TRBV27	TRBJ1-1	.	TGTGCCAGCAGTTTCGGTTTTAGTGCAGGGAAGAACACTGAAGCTTTCTTT	CASSFGFSAGKNTEAFF
.	TRBV20-1	TRBJ2-1	.	TGCAGTGCTCCGGCAGGGAAGAATGAGCAGTTCTTC	CSAPAGKNEQFF
few	TRBV20-1	TRBJ1-3	.	TGCAGTGCTAGAATGGCAGGGAGGGCTTACTCTGGAAACACCATATATTTT	CSARMAGRAYSGNTIYF
.	TRBV7-3	TRBJ2-2	TRBD1	TGTGCCAGCAGCCGATACCTAACCCGGGACAGGGGGACCGGGGAGCTGTTTTTT	CASSRYLTRDRGTGELFF
.	TRBV11-2	TRBJ1-2	TRBD1	TGTGCCAGCAGCTTAGATCAGGGGACAGGGGAAATGGATGGCTACACCTTC	CASSLDQGTGEMDGYTF
many	TRBV7-2	TRBJ1-5	.	TGTGCCAGCAGCTTACGGTTCCAAAACCAGCCCCAGCATTTT	CASSLRFQNQPQHF
.	TRBV7-8	TRBJ2-1	.	TGTGCCAGCAGCTTCGTGGGGGGAAGCAATGAGCAGTTCTTC	CASSFVGGSNEQFF
.	TRBV20-1	TRBJ1-1	TRBD1	TGCAGTGCTAGATCGGGACAGGGGGACACTGAAGCTTTCTTT	CSARSGQGDTEAFF
.	TRBV3-1	TRBJ1-2	TRBD1	TGTGCCAGCAGCCCAGAAGTGGGCAGGGGGCCATATGGCTACACCTTC	CASSPEVGRGPYGYTF
.	TRBV28	TRBJ1-2	.	TGTGCCAGCCAGGGCGGGTACTATGGCTACACCTTC	CASQGGYYGYTF
.	TRBV7-9	TRBJ2-2	.	TGTGCCAGCAGCCCCGGGGGTCAAGCGCCCGGGGAGCTGTTTTTT	CASSPGGQAPGELFF
.	TRBV6-5	TRBJ2-3	TRBD1	TGTGCCAGCAGACGAGACAGGGGGAGCACAGATACGCAGTATTTT	CASRRDRGSTDTQYF
few	TRBV14	TRBJ2-2	TRBD1	TGTGCCAGCAGCCCGGAGACAGGGGGGCACTATTGGGGGCTATCAACCGGGGAGCTGTTTTTT	CASSPETGGHYWGLSTGELFF
few	TRBV6-5	TRBJ2-1	.	TGTGCCACCAGTGGGGGGAACATGGGGGAGCAGTTCTTC	CATSGGNMGEQFF
.	TRBV11-2	TRBJ2-7	TRBD2	TGTGCCAGCAGCTCCAAGCCACTAGCGGGAGTAGAGTCCTACGAGCAGTACTTC	CASSSKPLAGVESYEQYF
.	TRBV6-2/TRBV6-3	TRBJ1-2	TRBD1	TGTGCCAGCAGGGCCTCCGGGACAGGGGGCGCAGCGAGCTATGGCTACACCTTC	CASRASGTGGAASYGYTF
once	TRBV7-6	TRBJ1-6	.	TGTGCCAGCAGCCCTCAGGGAGGAGGTTCACCCCTCCACTTT	CASSPQGGGSPLHF
few	TRBV20-1	TRBJ2-3	.	TGCAGTTCTAGCCCCCGGATCCAGGTGTCCACAGATACGCAGTATTTT	CSSSPRIQVSTDTQYF
.	TRBV6-8	TRBJ2-5	TRBD1	TGTGCCAGCAACCAAGCTTCCCACAGGGGGACAGAGACCCAGTACTTC	CASNQASHRGTETQYF
.	TRBV5-4	TRBJ1-2	.	TGTGCCAGCAGGTATCGGGAGAACTATGGCTACACCTTC	CASRYRENYGYTF
few	TRBV9	TRBJ2-2	TRBD1	TGTGCCAGCAGCCCAGGGGGCGATTTTGGCACCGGGGAGCTGTTTTTT	CASSPGGDFGTGELFF